This T cell receptor (beta chain) derives from a study of STAT5B mutations in CD4+ large granular lymphocyte leukemia. General study points: TRBV06-family usage was enriched in top patient clones (8/27) versus controls (2/35). Higher CD4+ than CD8+ T-LGLL clonality might reflect small sample size. Main leukemic clonotypes were patient-specific, but approximately 25% appeared at low frequency elsewhere. Patient CD4-sorted repertoires looked more clonal than healthy CD4+ repertoires, even without putative leukemic clones.

Concerning this clone: Its matching antigen is unknown.

Sequenced by immunoSEQ multiplex PCR; TCRdb stores in-frame clones only, minus some. The sample holds approximately 30,000 clones, around 76% seen once. Germline V lookup: CDR1 LGHNA, CDR2 YNFKEQ. This CDR3 has 14 amino acids. This TCR derives from a human donor in good health. Sequencing input: CD4+ T cells from blood buffy coats. This chain links TRBV4-2 with TRBJ2-5, with D hard to call. TRBJ2-7 explains the end of the DNA better; the J call may be wrong. CDR3 protein: CASSQDVTSYEQYF. For the CDR3, the DNA is TGTGCCAGCAGCCAAGATGTCACTTCCTACGAGCAGTACTTC.